This T cell receptor beta chain was captured by sequencing in a study of blood T cell repertoires in COVID-19. Study summary: COVID-19 samples from acute and convalescent phases originated in the United States, Italy and Spain. The cDNA or gDNA used as material had been derived from T cells, B-cell-depleted T cells, or PBMCs.

This clone was counted once. Source study methods: Quantification of nucleated cells was approximated via reference gene primer amplification. The table came from immunoSEQ multiplex PCR; TCRdb's copy has only in-frame clones and leaves some out. V, J and clone size reflect that table, while D and trimming were determined from the DNA. Of over 95,000 clones detected, approximately 81% appear once; the ten largest clones hold 13%. The source is a human donor in a cohort sampled during active COVID-19. The sequenced sample was peripheral blood.

The CDR3 reads CASSYPTSGVPDTQYF. CDR3 nucleotide sequence: TGTGCCAGCAGTTACCCGACTAGCGGGGTGCCAGATACGCAGTATTTT. V usage is TRBV6-6 and J usage is TRBJ2-3; 11 nucleotides align to TRBD2. The CDR3 covers 16 residues. CDR1 is MNHNY and CDR2 is SVGAGI in the germline V gene (reference sequence). Unmatched junction bases numbered 5, after V lost 2 bases and J lost 4 bases.